What follows are 27 T cell receptor beta chains derived from one specimen sequenced in a study of blood T cell repertoires in COVID-19. TCRdb's table, derived via immunoSEQ multiplex PCR, lists solely in-frame clones and lacks some. This sample carries about 49,000 clones, around 86% of them seen once, and the ten largest clones take approximately 20%. The sequenced material came from peripheral blood. Every receptor here comes from a woman over 75 with COVID-19, enrolled during active disease.

V gene TRBV7-2 combines with J gene TRBJ2-1; possibly TRBD1 for D (6 bases). This CDR3 spans 13 amino acids. Germline V lookup: CDR1 SGHTA, CDR2 FQGNSA. Trimming took 4 bases from V and 15 from J, leaving 19 bases between them. The CDR3 loop reads CASSSGVSPQRFF. The CDR3 DNA reads as TGTGCCAGCAGCTCAGGGGTTTCTCCTCAGCGGTTCTTC.

CDR3 sequence (DNA): TGTGCCAGCAGCGTCGGCGGTCTCTCCTACAATGAGCAGTTCTTC. Translation gives CASSVGGLSYNEQFF. This rearrangement joins TRBV9 to TRBJ2-1; the D is unclear. The CDR3 spans 15 residues. V was trimmed by 2 bases and J by 0 bases, leaving 9 bases between them. Germline V gene data show CDR1 as SGDLS and CDR2 as YYNGEE. Variable domain in full (rest from reference TRBV9 and TRBJ2-1): DSGVTQTPKHLITATGQRVTLRCSPRSGDLSVYWYQQSLDQGLQFLIQYYNGEERAKGNILERFSAQQFPDLHSELNLSSLELGDSALYFCASSVGGLSYNEQFFGPGTRLTVL.

The rearrangement joins TRBV28 to TRBJ2-3; perhaps TRBD2 as D (5 bases). Germline V CDR1 and CDR2: MDHEN, SYDVKM. The CDR3 length is 15 residues. V shed 3 bases and J shed 0 bases, with 10 bases lying between them. CDR3 nucleotides: TGTGCCAGCAGTTTCCGGGGTCCAAGCACAGATACGCAGTATTTT. It is translated as CASSFRGPSTDTQYF.

V and J are TRBV5-1 and TRBJ2-2; 13 bases line up with TRBD2. The germline V gene encodes CDR1 SGHRS and CDR2 YFSETQ. After removal of 3 bases from V and 0 bases from J, the junction contained 2 bases not matched to a gene. This CDR3 has 17 residues. The CDR3, as DNA: TGCGCCAGCAGCTATGGGACTAGCGGGACGAACACCGGGGAGCTGTTTTTT. This sequence encodes CASSYGTSGTNTGELFF.

The genes are TRBV23-1 and TRBJ1-1; no definite D call. TRBV23-1 is marked as an open reading frame, function uncertain. CDR3 length equals 14 residues. V lost 5 bases, J lost 1 base, and 11 bases lay in between. The CDR3 nucleotides are TGCGCCAGCAGTAACTTTGAACCGAACACTGAAGCTTTCTTT. It translates to CASSNFEPNTEAFF.

The rearrangement links TRBV11-2 to TRBJ2-1, with 8 bases that match TRBD2. Germline CDR1 and CDR2: SGHAT and FQNNGV. V dropped 5 bases and J dropped 9; count of bases not matched to a gene: 21. The CDR3 is 18 amino acids. Here the CDR3 DNA reads TGTGCCAGCAGCCCCCTTGGTTTTAGCGGGAACCTCGAAGGTGAGCAGTTCTTC. It translates to CASSPLGFSGNLEGEQFF. The variable domain in full, with the rest retrieved from reference TRBV11-2 and TRBJ2-1, is EAGVAQSPRYKIIEKRQSVAFWCNPISGHATLYWYQQILGQGPKLLIQFQNNGVVDDSQLPKDRFSAERLKGVDSTLKIQPAKLEDSAVYLCASSPLGFSGNLEGEQFFGPGTRLTVL.

The chain links TRBV18 to TRBJ2-1; TRBD1 agrees at 8 bases. Per germline, CDR1 KGHSH and CDR2 LQKENI. The trim removed 3 bases at V and 7 bases at J, leaving 8 bases unmatched. The CDR3 is made up of 15 amino acids. DNA of the CDR3: TGTGCCAGCTCACCCCCGGGACAGGCCTCAAATGAGCAGTTCTTC. Translating it yields CASSPPGQASNEQFF.

V usage is TRBV7-2 and J usage is TRBJ2-7; 11 bases fit TRBD2. Germline CDR1 reads SGHTA; CDR2 reads FQGNSA. The CDR3 spans 14 residues. The trim removed 4 bases at V and 5 bases at J, leaving 4 bases unmatched. The CDR3 region is CASSSGLAGHEQYF. CDR3 sequence (DNA): TGTGCCAGCAGCTCCGGACTAGCGGGTCACGAGCAGTACTTC.

The rearrangement uses TRBV5-5 and TRBJ2-5, with 11 bases matching TRBD1. The CDR3 has 17 residues. The V gene's germline CDR1 is SGHKS and CDR2 YYEKEE (reference sequence). V lost 1 base to trimming and J lost 4 bases; unmatched junction nucleotides: 9. CDR3 sequence: CASSLPQQGQGVETQYF. CDR3 coding DNA: TGTGCCAGCAGCTTGCCCCAGCAGGGACAGGGGGTAGAGACCCAGTACTTC.

In nucleotides, the CDR3 is TGTGCCAGCTCACCGGACAACTCCTACGAGCAGTACTTC. It specifies CASSPDNSYEQYF. The gene calls are TRBV18 and TRBJ2-7; a weak D match, TRBD1 (5 bases). With 3 bases removed from V and 0 bases from J, the gap between germline ends came to 6 bases. Per germline, CDR1 KGHSH and CDR2 LQKENI. The CDR3 sequence is 13 residues long.

This sequence joins TRBV6-2 or TRBV6-3 and TRBJ2-7, with a tentative D call TRBD2 (6 bases). There are 12 residues in the CDR3. Germline V gene lookup returns CDR1 MNHEY and CDR2 SVGEGT. The germline V and J ends were trimmed by 6 bases and 5 bases, with 11 bases remaining between them. The CDR3, as DNA: TGTGCCAGCAGCCCGGCGGGGCACGAGCAGTACTTC. This encodes CASSPAGHEQYF.

This chain joins TRBV11-1 and TRBJ1-2; 9 nucleotides agree with TRBD1. The V gene's germline CDR1 is SGHAT and CDR2 FQDESV (reference sequence). The V and J ends lost 3 bases and 2 bases, in that order; junction bases with no gene match: 4. The CDR3 extends over 15 amino acids. The CDR3 DNA reads as TGTGCCAGCAGCTTCGGGACAGGGCTGAACTATGGCTACACCTTC. Protein sequence: CASSFGTGLNYGYTF.

In DNA form, the CDR3 reads TGCGCCAGCAGCATTAGCGGGAACAATGAGCAGTTCTTC. Its translation: CASSISGNNEQFF. The genes are TRBV5-1 and TRBJ2-1; 8 positions agree with TRBD2. CDR1 SGHRS and CDR2 YFSETQ come from the germline V gene. The CDR3 loop spans 13 amino acids. J gave up 5 bases and V 4 bases, and 2 bases lay outside the gene matches.

The gene calls are TRBV28 and TRBJ1-2, with 8 bases matching TRBD1. Germline CDR1 and CDR2: MDHEN and SYDVKM. The CDR3 length is 11 residues. The V and J ends lost 6 bases and 8 bases, in that order; junction bases with no gene match: 2. CDR3 amino acids: CASRSGGGYTF. The DNA of the CDR3 is TGTGCCAGCAGGTCAGGGGGCGGCTACACCTTC.

The V and J genes are TRBV12-3 or TRBV12-4 and TRBJ2-7, with 7 bases aligning to TRBD1. This CDR3 spans 12 amino acids. J gave up 1 base and V 7 bases, and 1 base lay outside the gene matches. The DNA of the CDR3 is TGTGCCAGCAAGACAGGGTCCTACGAGCAGTACTTC. It specifies CASKTGSYEQYF.

The chain carries TRBV9 and TRBJ2-2, with D maybe TRBD1 (6 bases). The CDR3 extends over 15 amino acids. CDR1 is SGDLS and CDR2 is YYNGEE in the germline V gene. V lost 5 bases and J 2 bases, leaving 13 bases between the germline ends. The CDR3 sequence is CASRTDRTNTGELFF. DNA for the CDR3: TGTGCCAGCAGAACCGACAGGACCAACACCGGGGAGCTGTTTTTT.

This sequence joins TRBV10-3 and TRBJ1-1; D perhaps matches TRBD1 (6 bases). This CDR3 has 14 amino acids. V lost 3 bases and J lost 5, with 13 bases in between. From germline, CDR1 is ENHRY and CDR2 SYGVKD. CDR3 bases: TGTGCCATCAGTGAAACAGGGAGAGCTACTGAAGCTTTCTTT. It codes for CAISETGRATEAFF.

J is TRBJ2-7 and V is TRBV24-1, with TRBD1 matching 7 bases. This CDR3 comprises 13 residues. In germline, CDR1 is KGHDR, CDR2 SFDVKD. V dropped 0 bases and J dropped 6; count of bases not matched to a gene: 1. The CDR3 protein is CATSDLNRGEQYF. The CDR3, as DNA: TGTGCCACCAGTGATTTGAACAGGGGCGAGCAGTACTTC.

The chain joins TRBV19 to TRBJ2-7, with 7 bases lining up with TRBD2. The J segment lost 7 bases and the V segment lost 5 bases, leaving 11 bases of the junction unmatched. The germline gives CDR1 LNHDA, CDR2 SQIVND (reference sequence). This CDR3 spans 14 amino acids. In DNA, the CDR3 is TGTGCCAGTAGTGGCCCCGGAGGACTAGGAGAGCAGTACTTC. Translation: CASSGPGGLGEQYF.

This clone has only one observation. The chain links TRBV6-6 to TRBJ1-5; 9 nucleotides line up with TRBD1. This CDR3 is built from 15 residues. V was pared by 2 bases and J by 6 bases, with 5 bases of the junction left unmatched. Germline assignment: CDR1 MNHNY and CDR2 SVGAGI (reference sequence). Here the CDR3 reads CASSYKGQGGQPQHF. Here the CDR3 DNA reads TGTGCCAGCAGTTACAAGGGACAGGGTGGTCAGCCCCAGCATTTT.

The chain employs TRBV2 and TRBJ1-2, with 7 bases matching TRBD1. The CDR3 contains 14 residues. Germline loops: CDR1 SNHLY, CDR2 FYNNEI. V gave up 5 bases and J gave up 7 bases; unmatched junction bases: 10. The CDR3, as DNA: TGTGCCAGCAGTCTCGACAGGGCCTCCGCTGGCTACACCTTC. Translated: CASSLDRASAGYTF. The full variable domain, completed using reference TRBV2 and TRBJ1-2, is EPEVTQTPSHQVTQMGQEVILRCVPISNHLYFYWYRQILGQKVEFLVSFYNNEISEKSEIFDDQFSVERPDGSNFTLKIRSTKLEDSAMYFCASSLDRASAGYTFGSGTRLTVV.

The rearrangement links TRBV6-2 or TRBV6-3 to TRBJ2-1; no clear D. The CDR3 extends over 11 amino acids. Germline loops: CDR1 MNHEY, CDR2 SVGEGT. The V end lost 3 bases, the J end lost 12 bases, and 9 bases lay between the germline ends. This chain's CDR3 is CASSYKTAQFF. The CDR3 DNA is TGTGCCAGCAGTTATAAAACTGCGCAGTTCTTC.

V and J are TRBV5-6 and TRBJ1-2; unclear D gene. With 2 bases removed from V and 2 bases from J, the gap between germline ends came to 7 bases. This CDR3 is built from 13 residues. The germline gives CDR1 SGHDT, CDR2 YYEEEE. In DNA, the CDR3 is TGTGCCAGCAGCTTCGGGGAGAACTATGGCTACACCTTC. It codes for CASSFGENYGYTF. The entire variable domain, with the rest obtained from reference TRBV5-6 and TRBJ1-2, is as follows: DAGVTQSPTHLIKTRGQQVTLRCSPKSGHDTVSWYQQALGQGPQFIFQYYEEEERQRGNFPDRFSGHQFPNYSSELNVNALLLGDSALYLCASSFGENYGYTFGSGTRLTVV.

CDR3: CAWGREGLSYEQYF. DNA for the CDR3: TGTGCCTGGGGTCGGGAGGGCCTGTCCTACGAGCAGTACTTC. The genes are TRBV30 and TRBJ2-7; 8 bases align to TRBD2. V shed 5 bases, J shed 1 base, and the junction held 7 bases outside the gene matches. The CDR3 loop spans 14 amino acids. Per germline, CDR1 GTSNPN and CDR2 SVGIG (reference sequence).

The rearrangement joins TRBV5-1 to TRBJ2-5; D is unresolved. Germline V gene data show CDR1 as SGHRS and CDR2 as YFSETQ. CDR3 length: 14 amino acids. The germline V and J ends were trimmed by 2 bases and 0 bases, with 8 bases remaining between them. The DNA of the CDR3 is TGCGCCAGCAGCTTCCTTCCGTACCAAGAGACCCAGTACTTC. Translation: CASSFLPYQETQYF.

The chain joins TRBV30 to TRBJ2-7, with 7 nucleotides matching TRBD2. Per the germline V gene, CDR1 is GTSNPN and CDR2 is SVGIG (reference sequence). This CDR3 contains 17 residues. Trimming cost V 2 bases and J 2 bases; bases outside gene matches: 15. This chain's CDR3 is CAWSWGYGGSNTYEQYF. CDR3 coding DNA: TGTGCCTGGAGTTGGGGGTACGGCGGGAGTAACACCTACGAGCAGTACTTC.

The chain carries TRBV7-3 and TRBJ2-2, with D perhaps TRBD2 (6 bases). Germline lookup yields CDR1 SGHTA and CDR2 FQGTGA. This CDR3 has 14 residues. Trimming removed 7 bases at V and 1 base at J, with 10 bases between. The CDR3 loop reads CASKGGVNTGELFF. In DNA, the CDR3 is TGTGCCAGCAAAGGCGGGGTGAACACCGGGGAGCTGTTTTTT.